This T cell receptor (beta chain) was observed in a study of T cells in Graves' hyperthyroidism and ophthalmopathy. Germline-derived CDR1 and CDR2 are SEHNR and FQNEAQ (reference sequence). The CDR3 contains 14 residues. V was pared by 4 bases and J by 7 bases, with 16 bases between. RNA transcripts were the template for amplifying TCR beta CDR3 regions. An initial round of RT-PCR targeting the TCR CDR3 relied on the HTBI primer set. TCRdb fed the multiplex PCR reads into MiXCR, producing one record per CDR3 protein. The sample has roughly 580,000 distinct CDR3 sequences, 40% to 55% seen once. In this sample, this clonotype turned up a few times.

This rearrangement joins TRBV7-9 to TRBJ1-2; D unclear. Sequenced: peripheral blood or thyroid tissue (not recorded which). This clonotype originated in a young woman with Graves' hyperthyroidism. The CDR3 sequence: CASSSTLGLFGYTF. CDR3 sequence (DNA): TGTGCCAGCAGCTCTACACTGGGCCTATTTGGCTACACCTTC.